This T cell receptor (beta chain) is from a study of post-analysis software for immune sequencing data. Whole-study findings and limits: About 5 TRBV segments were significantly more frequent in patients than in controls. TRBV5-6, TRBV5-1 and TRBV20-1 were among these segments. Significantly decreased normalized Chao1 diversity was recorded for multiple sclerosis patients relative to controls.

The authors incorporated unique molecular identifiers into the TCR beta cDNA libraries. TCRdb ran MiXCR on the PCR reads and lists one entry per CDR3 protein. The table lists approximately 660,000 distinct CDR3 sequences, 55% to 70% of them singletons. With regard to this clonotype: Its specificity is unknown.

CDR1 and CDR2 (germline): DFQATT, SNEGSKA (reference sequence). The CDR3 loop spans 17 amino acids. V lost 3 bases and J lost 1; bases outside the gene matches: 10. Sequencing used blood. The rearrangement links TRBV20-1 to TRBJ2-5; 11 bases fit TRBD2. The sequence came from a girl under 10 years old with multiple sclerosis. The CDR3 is CSASSLAGGPPQETQYF. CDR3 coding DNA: TGCAGTGCTAGTTCGCTAGCGGGAGGCCCACCCCAAGAGACCCAGTACTTC.